Listed below are T cell receptor beta chains from one sample, sequenced in a study of blood T cell repertoires in COVID-19. Profiling relied on immunoSEQ multiplex PCR, and the TCRdb table lists in-frame clones only, not all of them. The data show about 190,000 clones, around 90% seen once. Sequencing was done on a sample of peripheral blood. The receptors were sampled from a man between 40 and 49 years old with active or convalescent COVID-19. CDR3s include the opening cysteine and the closing phenylalanine or tryptophan. Each record gives: clone size, V gene, D gene, J gene, CDR3 protein, CDR3 DNA. The D gene is left open where the match is weak. Clone size is shown for a subset of rows, as once, few, many or a class of expanded clone.

>.|TRBV24-1|.|TRBJ1-2
CATSDSGHSYYGYTF
TGTGCCACCAGTGACTCGGGACATTCGTACTATGGCTACACCTTC
>.|TRBV19|.|TRBJ1-5
CASSIDTQSNQPQHF
TGTGCCAGTAGTATAGACACGCAGTCCAATCAGCCCCAGCATTTT
>.|TRBV4-2|.|TRBJ2-7
CASSQLLAAASYEQYF
TGTGCCAGCAGCCAGTTGTTAGCGGCCGCCTCCTACGAGCAGTACTTC
>.|TRBV5-5|.|TRBJ2-2
CASSLAGKSYTGELFF
TGTGCCAGCAGCTTGGCAGGGAAATCATACACCGGGGAGCTGTTTTTT
>.|TRBV5-5|.|TRBJ1-1
CASSFRQDEAFF
TGTGCCAGCAGCTTCAGGCAGGATGAAGCTTTCTTT
>.|TRBV28|.|TRBJ2-3
CASSLSDTQYF
TGTGCCAGCAGCCTCTCAGATACGCAGTATTTT
>.|TRBV7-9|.|TRBJ1-2
CASSLGAAALYGYTF
TGTGCCAGCAGCTTAGGGGCCGCAGCCCTCTATGGCTACACCTTC
>few|TRBV5-1|TRBD1|TRBJ1-4
CASSLLQRGQGNEKLFF
TGCGCCAGCAGCTTGTTGCAGAGGGGGCAAGGTAATGAAAAACTGTTTTTT
>.|TRBV28|TRBD1|TRBJ2-3
CASRDRAPTDTQYF
TGTGCCAGCAGAGACAGGGCCCCCACAGATACGCAGTATTTT
>few|TRBV24-1|TRBD1|TRBJ1-2
CATSDSGTGDYGYTF
TGTGCCACCAGTGACTCCGGGACAGGGGACTATGGCTACACCTTC
>.|TRBV9|TRBD1|TRBJ2-7
CASSTGQASYEQYF
TGTGCCAGCAGCACCGGACAGGCGTCCTACGAGCAGTACTTC
>few|TRBV30|TRBD1|TRBJ1-4
CAWRGWTGDEKLFF
TGTGCCTGGAGGGGGTGGACAGGGGATGAAAAACTGTTTTTT
>.|TRBV6-5|.|TRBJ1-2
CVSSRARDGYTF
TGTGTCAGCTCCAGGGCGCGGGACGGCTACACCTTC
>.|TRBV7-9|.|TRBJ1-3
CASSLGPRNTIYF
TGTGCCAGCAGCTTAGGTCCCAGAAACACCATATATTTT
>few|TRBV2|TRBD1|TRBJ2-7
CASTGQLGSYEQYF
TGTGCCAGCACGGGACAGTTAGGATCCTACGAGCAGTACTTC
>.|TRBV19|.|TRBJ2-2
CASSIWTPRNTGELFF
TGTGCCAGTAGTATATGGACACCCAGGAACACCGGGGAGCTGTTTTTT
>.|TRBV29-1|.|TRBJ2-1
CSGGWREMGNEQFF
TGCAGCGGGGGGTGGAGGGAGATGGGGAATGAGCAGTTCTTC
>.|TRBV29-1|.|TRBJ2-7
CSVELQQGRIYEQYF
TGCAGCGTTGAACTCCAACAGGGACGAATCTACGAGCAGTACTTC
>.|TRBV5-1|TRBD1|TRBJ2-1
CASSLGQGDHNEQFF
TGCGCCAGCAGCTTGGGACAGGGTGATCACAATGAGCAGTTCTTC
>once|TRBV12-3/TRBV12-4|.|TRBJ1-3
CANMNARGNTIYF
TGTGCCAACATGAACGCGCGGGGAAACACCATATATTTT
>.|TRBV7-3|TRBD1|TRBJ1-2
CASSLSSGTGYGYTF
TGTGCCAGCAGCTTAAGTTCCGGGACAGGGTATGGCTACACCTTC
>.|TRBV12-3/TRBV12-4|.|TRBJ2-3
CASSTSLADTQYF
TGTGCCAGCAGTACGTCCCTAGCAGATACGCAGTATTTT
>.|TRBV5-4|TRBD2|TRBJ2-5
CASSLEPGLAGGIQETQYF
TGTGCCAGCAGCTTGGAACCGGGACTAGCGGGGGGAATTCAAGAGACCCAGTACTTC
>.|TRBV28|TRBD1|TRBJ2-7
CASGTGVEQYF
TGTGCCAGCGGGACAGGGGTCGAGCAGTACTTC
>.|TRBV18|.|TRBJ2-1
CASSQQHRVHEQFF
TGTGCCAGCTCACAACAACACAGGGTACATGAGCAGTTCTTC
>.|TRBV3-1/TRBV3-2|TRBD1|TRBJ1-5
CASSQATGVHQHF
TGTGCCAGCAGCCAAGCAACAGGGGTGCACCAGCATTTT
>.|TRBV9|.|TRBJ2-2
CASRGTQGGGELFF
TGTGCCAGCAGAGGAACTCAGGGAGGCGGGGAGCTGTTTTTT
>.|TRBV28|.|TRBJ2-1
CASSPSRAYNEQFF
TGTGCCAGCAGCCCTAGCAGAGCCTACAATGAGCAGTTCTTC
>once|TRBV4-1|.|TRBJ2-7
CASSQDGGTGQYF
TGCGCCAGCAGCCAAGATGGGGGGACGGGGCAGTACTTC
>few|TRBV7-8|.|TRBJ2-2
CASSLTGAIGGGELFF
TGTGCCAGCAGCTTAACAGGGGCAATCGGGGGCGGGGAGCTGTTTTTT
>.|TRBV19|.|TRBJ1-2
CASSNWDTEGYTF
TGTGCCAGTAGTAACTGGGACACCGAAGGCTACACCTTC
>once|TRBV14|TRBD2|TRBJ2-2
CASSQDAAGGPGGELFF
TGTGCCAGCAGCCAAGATGCGGCGGGGGGGCCTGGCGGGGAGCTGTTTTTT
>few|TRBV3-1/TRBV3-2|TRBD1|TRBJ2-7
CASSLTTGGDEQYF
TGTGCCAGCAGCCTGACGACAGGGGGCGACGAGCAGTACTTC
>.|TRBV7-9|.|TRBJ1-1
CASSYSGGTEAFF
TGTGCCAGCAGCTATTCAGGTGGCACTGAAGCTTTCTTT
>.|TRBV6-6|TRBD1|TRBJ1-4
CASSYYRGLGEKLFF
TGTGCCAGCAGTTACTACAGGGGGCTCGGTGAAAAACTGTTTTTT
>once|TRBV10-1|TRBD1|TRBJ1-5
CASLGTGATYSNQPQHF
TGCGCCAGTCTGGGGACAGGGGCAACTTATAGCAATCAGCCCCAGCATTTT
>.|TRBV25-1|.|TRBJ2-1
CASSASTANEQFF
TGTGCCAGCAGTGCCTCGACAGCTAATGAGCAGTTCTTC
>.|TRBV2|.|TRBJ1-2
CASSERGYGYTF
TGTGCCAGCAGTGAGAGGGGGTATGGCTACACCTTC
>.|TRBV7-7|TRBD1|TRBJ2-2
CASSSGTGWTGELFF
TGTGCTAGCAGCTCCGGGACAGGGTGGACCGGGGAGCTGTTTTTT
>.|TRBV7-2|.|TRBJ1-3
CASSPQGSSGNTIYF
TGTGCCAGCAGCCCTCAGGGGAGCTCTGGAAACACCATATATTTT
>.|TRBV11-1|TRBD1|TRBJ2-5
CASSRQGARKETQYF
TGTGCCAGCAGCCGACAGGGGGCACGAAAGGAGACCCAGTACTTC
>once|TRBV9|.|TRBJ1-2
CASSAPDKSYGYTF
TGTGCCAGCAGCGCCCCGGACAAGTCCTATGGCTACACCTTC
>.|TRBV10-2|.|TRBJ2-7
CASSPGGGTYEQYF
TGCGCCAGCTCCCCCGGGGGAGGCACCTACGAGCAGTACTTC